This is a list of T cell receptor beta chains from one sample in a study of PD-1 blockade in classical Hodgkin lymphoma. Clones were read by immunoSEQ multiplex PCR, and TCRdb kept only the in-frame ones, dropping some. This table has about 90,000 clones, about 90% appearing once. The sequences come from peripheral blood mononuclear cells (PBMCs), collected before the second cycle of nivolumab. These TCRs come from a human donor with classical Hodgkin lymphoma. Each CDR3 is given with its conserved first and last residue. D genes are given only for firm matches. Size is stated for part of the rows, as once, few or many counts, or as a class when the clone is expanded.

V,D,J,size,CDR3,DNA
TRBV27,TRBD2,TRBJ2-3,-,CASSPGLAGSTDTQYF,TGTGCCAGCAGTCCAGGACTAGCGGGAAGCACAGATACGCAGTATTTT
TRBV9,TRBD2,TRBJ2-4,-,CASSVSGRAKNIQYF,TGTGCCAGCAGCGTTAGCGGGAGAGCCAAAAACATTCAGTACTTC
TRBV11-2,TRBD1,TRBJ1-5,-,CASSPGQGDNQPQHF,TGTGCCAGCAGCCCGGGACAGGGGGACAATCAGCCCCAGCATTTT
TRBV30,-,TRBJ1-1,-,CAWRKGLDTEAFF,TGTGCCTGGAGGAAGGGGCTGGACACTGAAGCTTTCTTT
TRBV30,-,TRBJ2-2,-,CAWSPGLRDGTGELFF,TGTGCCTGGAGCCCTGGACTCCGGGACGGCACCGGGGAGCTGTTTTTT
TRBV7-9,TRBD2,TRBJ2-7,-,CASSLPASGSYEQYF,TGTGCCAGCAGCCTGCCGGCTAGCGGCTCCTACGAGCAGTACTTC
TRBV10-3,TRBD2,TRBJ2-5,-,CAITSGEETQYF,TGTGCCATCACTAGCGGCGAAGAGACCCAGTACTTC
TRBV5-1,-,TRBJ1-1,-,CASSVVSNTEAFF,TGCGCCAGCAGCGTTGTCAGTAACACTGAAGCTTTCTTT
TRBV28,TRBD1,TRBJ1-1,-,CASSKGARTEAFF,TGTGCCAGCAGTAAGGGGGCGCGGACTGAAGCTTTCTTT
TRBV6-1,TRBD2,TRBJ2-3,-,CASSGGRAITGTDTQYF,TGTGCCAGCAGTGGCGGGAGGGCCATCACGGGCACAGATACGCAGTATTTT
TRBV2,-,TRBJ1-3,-,CASTGGNTIYF,TGTGCCAGCACCGGTGGAAACACCATATATTTT
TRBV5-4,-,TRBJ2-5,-,CASRDSSQETQYF,TGTGCCAGCAGGGACAGTTCCCAAGAGACCCAGTACTTC
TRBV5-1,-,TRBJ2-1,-,CASSLAEPYNEQFF,TGCGCCAGCAGCTTGGCAGAGCCCTACAATGAGCAGTTCTTC
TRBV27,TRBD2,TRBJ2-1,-,CASSISGSLYNEQFF,TGTGCCAGCAGTATTAGCGGGAGCCTATACAATGAGCAGTTCTTC
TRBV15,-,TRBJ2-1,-,CATSSPGGHNEQFF,TGTGCCACCAGCTCCCCGGGTGGCCACAATGAGCAGTTCTTC
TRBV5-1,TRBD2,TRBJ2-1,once,CASSSGTSLNEQFF,TGCGCCAGCAGCTCCGGGACTAGCCTGAATGAGCAGTTCTTC
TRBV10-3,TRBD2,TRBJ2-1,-,CAIRPGLAGERDSYNEQFF,TGTGCCATCAGACCGGGACTAGCGGGAGAAAGGGACTCCTACAATGAGCAGTTCTTC
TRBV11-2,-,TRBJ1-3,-,CASEEGSGNTIYF,TGTGCCAGCGAGGAGGGTTCAGGAAACACCATATATTTT
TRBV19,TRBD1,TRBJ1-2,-,CASSIFPTPGQGSYGYTF,TGTGCCAGTAGTATCTTCCCCACCCCGGGACAGGGATCCTATGGCTACACCTTC
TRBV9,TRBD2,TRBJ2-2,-,CASSAGLAGGPWQNTGELFF,TGTGCCAGCAGCGCGGGACTAGCGGGAGGGCCTTGGCAGAACACCGGGGAGCTGTTTTTT
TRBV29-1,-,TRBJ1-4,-,CSVRTGLNEKLFF,TGCAGCGTTAGAACAGGACTTAATGAAAAACTGTTTTTT
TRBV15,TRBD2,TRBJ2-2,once,CATSSPGLAGTGELFF,TGTGCCACCAGCTCACCGGGACTAGCGGGGACCGGGGAGCTGTTTTTT
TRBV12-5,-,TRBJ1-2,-,CASGRGGINYGYTF,TGTGCTAGTGGAAGAGGAGGGATTAACTATGGCTACACCTTC
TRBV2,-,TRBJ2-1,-,CASSEAYNEQFF,TGTGCCAGCAGTGAAGCTTACAATGAGCAGTTCTTC
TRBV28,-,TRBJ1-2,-,CASSSSGAYGYTF,TGTGCCAGCAGTTCATCAGGGGCCTATGGCTACACCTTC
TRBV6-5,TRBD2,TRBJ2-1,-,CASSSPAGSSYNEQFF,TGTGCCAGCAGTTCCCCAGCGGGGAGCTCCTACAATGAGCAGTTCTTC
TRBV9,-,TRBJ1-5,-,CASSGNSNQPQHF,TGTGCCAGCAGCGGGAATAGCAATCAGCCCCAGCATTTT
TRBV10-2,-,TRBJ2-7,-,CARIGDTDYEQYF,TGCGCTCGCATCGGGGATACTGACTACGAGCAGTACTTC
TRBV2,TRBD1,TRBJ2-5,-,CASSPQGVAQETQYF,TGTGCCAGCAGCCCCCAGGGGGTGGCCCAAGAGACCCAGTACTTC
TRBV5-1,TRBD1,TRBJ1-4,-,CASSFGQAATNEKLFF,TGCGCCAGCAGCTTCGGACAGGCTGCTACTAATGAAAAACTGTTTTTT
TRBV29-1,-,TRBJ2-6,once,CSVEEAPLGAGANVLTF,TGCAGCGTTGAAGAGGCCCCCTTGGGGGCCGGGGCCAACGTCCTGACTTTC
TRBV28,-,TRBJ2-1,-,CASRLTVGGGSSYNEQFF,TGTGCCAGCAGATTAACAGTGGGTGGAGGGAGCTCCTACAATGAGCAGTTCTTC
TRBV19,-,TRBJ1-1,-,CASSTWGSGDTEAFF,TGTGCCAGCAGTACATGGGGGTCGGGGGACACTGAAGCTTTCTTT
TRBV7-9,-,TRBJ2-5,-,CASRSTGSQETQYF,TGTGCCAGCCGAAGTACAGGGAGTCAAGAGACCCAGTACTTC
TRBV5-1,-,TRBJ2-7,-,CASSPKGTPTYEQYF,TGCGCCAGCAGCCCCAAGGGGACTCCAACCTACGAGCAGTACTTC
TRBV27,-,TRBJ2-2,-,CASGRPGELFF,TGTGCCAGCGGAAGGCCCGGGGAGCTGTTTTTT
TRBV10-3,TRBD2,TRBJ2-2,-,CAISDPGLAGGPVVPGELFF,TGTGCCATCAGTGACCCGGGACTAGCGGGAGGGCCGGTAGTGCCCGGGGAGCTGTTTTTT
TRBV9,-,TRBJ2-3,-,CASSIRSDTQYF,TGTGCCAGCAGTATAAGATCAGATACGCAGTATTTT
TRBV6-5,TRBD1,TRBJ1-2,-,CASSLTGVVSDYGYTF,TGTGCCAGCAGTTTAACAGGGGTCGTCTCAGACTATGGCTACACCTTC
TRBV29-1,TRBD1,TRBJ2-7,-,CSVELRDRLSYEQYF,TGCAGCGTTGAACTACGGGACAGGCTCTCCTACGAGCAGTACTTC
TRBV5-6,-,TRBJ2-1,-,CASSLEGLGNEQFF,TGTGCCAGCAGCTTGGAGGGGCTGGGCAATGAGCAGTTCTTC
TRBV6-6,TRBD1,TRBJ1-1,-,CASRGTGNTEAFF,TGTGCCAGCAGGGGGACAGGGAACACTGAAGCTTTCTTT
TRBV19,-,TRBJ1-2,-,CASSTGTAYGYTF,TGTGCCAGTAGTACGGGGACCGCCTATGGCTACACCTTC
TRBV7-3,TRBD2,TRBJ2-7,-,CASSPLGTSSYEQYF,TGTGCCAGCAGCCCCCTCGGGACTAGCTCCTACGAGCAGTACTTC
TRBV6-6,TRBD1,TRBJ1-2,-,CASRGTGENYGYTF,TGTGCCAGCAGGGGGACAGGCGAAAACTATGGCTACACCTTC
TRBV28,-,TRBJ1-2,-,CASSFVGATNYGYTF,TGTGCCAGCAGTTTTGTCGGGGCCACCAACTATGGCTACACCTTC
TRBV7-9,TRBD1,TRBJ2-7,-,CASSLSGTGLYEQYF,TGTGCCAGCAGCCTATCCGGGACAGGGTTATACGAGCAGTACTTC
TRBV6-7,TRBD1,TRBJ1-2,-,CASSYAGQDYGYTF,TGTGCCAGCAGTTACGCTGGACAGGACTATGGCTACACCTTC
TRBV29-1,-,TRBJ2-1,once,CSVTNSQANQFF,TGCAGCGTGACCAATTCACAAGCGAACCAGTTCTTC
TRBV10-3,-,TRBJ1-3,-,CAILGGKVGLRGNTIYF,TGTGCCATCCTCGGGGGGAAAGTCGGTCTGAGAGGAAACACCATATATTTT
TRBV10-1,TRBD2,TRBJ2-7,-,CASSPSGKLSEQYF,TGCGCCAGCAGCCCTAGCGGGAAGCTCTCCGAGCAGTACTTC